This TCR beta chain was sequenced during a study of identical twins. This clonotype has just a few counts. Its antigen is not identified. Study-level points and caveats: Its conclusions, products of cross-sectional statistical analysis, did not come from following the same donors. In cord blood, abundant beta clonotypes had fewer insertions; memory showed no trend. Excess sharing between twins was weaker in beta out-of-frame sequences.

Each donor (without exception) was a healthy Caucasian. TCRdb reprocessed the 5' RACE reads via MiXCR and lists one record per CDR3 protein. This table holds hundreds of thousands of distinct CDR3 sequences, around 6.1% found once. This clonotype was obtained from a man younger than 30 in good health. The specimen was naive T cells sorted from blood.

The CDR3 nucleotides read TGTGCCAGCAGCCAAGGCGGGACTAGCGGGAACAATGAGCAGTTCTTC. It codes for CASSQGGTSGNNEQFF. This chain connects TRBV3-1 to TRBJ2-1; 13 bases match TRBD2. The CDR3 consists of 16 residues. The ends lost 1 base at V and 5 bases at J; junction bases unmatched: 2. CDR1 is LGHDT and CDR2 is YNNKEL in the germline V gene (reference sequence).